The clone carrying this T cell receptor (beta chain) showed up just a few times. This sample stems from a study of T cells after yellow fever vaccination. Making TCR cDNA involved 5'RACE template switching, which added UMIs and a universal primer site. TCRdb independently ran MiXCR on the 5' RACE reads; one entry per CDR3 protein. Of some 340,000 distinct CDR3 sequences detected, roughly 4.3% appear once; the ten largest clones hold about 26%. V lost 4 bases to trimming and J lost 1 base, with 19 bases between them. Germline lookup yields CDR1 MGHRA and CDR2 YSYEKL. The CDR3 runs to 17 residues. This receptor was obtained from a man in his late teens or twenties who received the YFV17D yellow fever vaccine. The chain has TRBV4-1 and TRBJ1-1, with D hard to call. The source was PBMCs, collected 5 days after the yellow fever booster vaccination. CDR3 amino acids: CASSPTSYDTPNTEAFF. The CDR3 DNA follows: TGCGCCAGCAGCCCGACTTCCTACGACACCCCGAACACTGAAGCTTTCTTT.